One and the same sample provided the 5 T cell receptor beta chains below, sequenced in a study of cytomegalovirus exposure and HLA in healthy donors. The study ran its PCR with 60 Vbeta and 13 Jbeta primers. Clones were read by immunoSEQ multiplex PCR, and TCRdb kept only the in-frame ones, dropping some. The sample records around 100,000 clones, less than 75% being singletons. Sequencing input: PBMCs. These receptors came from a man in his forties in good health and CMV-seropositive.

V gene TRBV18 combines with J gene TRBJ2-7, with 8 bases matching TRBD1. Germline CDR1 and CDR2: KGHSH and LQKENI. V trimming: 2 bases; J trimming: 2 bases; junction bases outside the gene matches: 2. This CDR3 is built from 14 residues. The CDR3 protein is CASSPEQGAYEQYV. The CDR3 nucleotides read TGTGCCAGCTCACCAGAACAGGGGGCCTACGAGCAGTACGTC.

CDR3 protein: CASSLVGGEAAFF. CDR3 bases: TGTGCCAGCAGTTTAGTGGGAGGGGAGGCAGCTTTCTTT. The V and J genes are TRBV27 and TRBJ1-1; D may be TRBD1 (5 bases). Trimming removed 2 bases at V and 10 bases at J, with 14 bases between. The CDR3 covers 13 residues. Germline V CDR1 and CDR2: MNHEY, SMNVEV (reference sequence).

The chain couples TRBV2 to TRBJ2-2; TRBD2 is a possible D gene (6 bases). Germline assignment: CDR1 SNHLY and CDR2 FYNNEI. The CDR3 has 14 residues. V was clipped by 6 bases and J by 2 bases, with 10 bases between them. The CDR3 sequence: CASRPGANTGELFF. The CDR3 nucleotides are TGTGCCAGCAGGCCGGGAGCAAACACCGGGGAGCTGTTTTTT.

The sample holds a few counts of this clone. In DNA, the CDR3 is TGTGCCAGCATGCTAGCAGCCTACGAGCAGTACTTC. Protein: CASMLAAYEQYF. V gene TRBV2 combines with J gene TRBJ2-7; TRBD2 is a possible D gene (5 bases). Germline CDR1 and CDR2: SNHLY and FYNNEI. The CDR3 is 12 amino acids. The V end lost 7 bases, the J end lost 2 bases, and 9 bases lay between the germline ends. Combining the CDR3 with reference TRBV2 and TRBJ2-7 gives the whole variable domain EPEVTQTPSHQVTQMGQEVILRCVPISNHLYFYWYRQILGQKVEFLVSFYNNEISEKSEIFDDQFSVERPDGSNFTLKIRSTKLEDSAMYFCASMLAAYEQYFGPGTRLTVT.

The J gene is TRBJ2-2, the V gene TRBV6-6, with TRBD2 matching over 7 bases. Germline CDR1 reads MNHNY; CDR2 reads SVGAGI (reference sequence). V was clipped by 3 bases and J by 0 bases; unmatched bases: 1. The CDR3 has 15 amino acids. Here the CDR3 reads CASSYTSANTGELFF. CDR3 in DNA: TGTGCCAGCAGTTATACTAGCGCGAACACCGGGGAGCTGTTTTTT.